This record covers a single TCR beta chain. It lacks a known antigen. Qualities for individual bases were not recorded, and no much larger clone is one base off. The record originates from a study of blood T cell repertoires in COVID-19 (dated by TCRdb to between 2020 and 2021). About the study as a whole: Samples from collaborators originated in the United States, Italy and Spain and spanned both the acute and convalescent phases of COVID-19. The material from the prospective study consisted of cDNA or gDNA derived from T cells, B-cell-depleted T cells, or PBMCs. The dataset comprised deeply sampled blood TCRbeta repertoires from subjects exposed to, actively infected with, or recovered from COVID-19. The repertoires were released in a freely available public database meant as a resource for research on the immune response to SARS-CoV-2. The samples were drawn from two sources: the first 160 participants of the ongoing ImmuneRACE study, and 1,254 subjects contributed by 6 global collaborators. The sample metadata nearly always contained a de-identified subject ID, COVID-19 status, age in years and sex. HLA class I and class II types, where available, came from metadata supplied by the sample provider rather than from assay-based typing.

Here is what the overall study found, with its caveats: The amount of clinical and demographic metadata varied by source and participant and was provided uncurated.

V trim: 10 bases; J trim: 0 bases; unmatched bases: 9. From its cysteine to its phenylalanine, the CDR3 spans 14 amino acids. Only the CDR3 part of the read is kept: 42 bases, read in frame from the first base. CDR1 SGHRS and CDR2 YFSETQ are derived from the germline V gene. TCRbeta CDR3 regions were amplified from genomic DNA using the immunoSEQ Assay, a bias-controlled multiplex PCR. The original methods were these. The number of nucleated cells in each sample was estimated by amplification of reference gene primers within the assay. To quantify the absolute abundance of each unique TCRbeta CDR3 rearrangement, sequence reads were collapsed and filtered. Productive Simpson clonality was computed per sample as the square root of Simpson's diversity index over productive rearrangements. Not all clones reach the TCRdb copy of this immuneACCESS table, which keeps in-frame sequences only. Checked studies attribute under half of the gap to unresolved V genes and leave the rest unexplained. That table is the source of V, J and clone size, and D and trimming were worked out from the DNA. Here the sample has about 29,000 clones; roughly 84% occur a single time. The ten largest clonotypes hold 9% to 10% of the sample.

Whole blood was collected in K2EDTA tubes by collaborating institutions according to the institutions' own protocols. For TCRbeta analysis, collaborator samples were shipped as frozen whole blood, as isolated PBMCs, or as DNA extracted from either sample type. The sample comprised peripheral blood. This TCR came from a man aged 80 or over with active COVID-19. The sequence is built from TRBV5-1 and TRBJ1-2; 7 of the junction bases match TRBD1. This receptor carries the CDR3 CASNSGTANYGYTF. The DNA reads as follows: TGCGCCTCGAACTCAGGGACAGCTAACTATGGCTACACCTTC.